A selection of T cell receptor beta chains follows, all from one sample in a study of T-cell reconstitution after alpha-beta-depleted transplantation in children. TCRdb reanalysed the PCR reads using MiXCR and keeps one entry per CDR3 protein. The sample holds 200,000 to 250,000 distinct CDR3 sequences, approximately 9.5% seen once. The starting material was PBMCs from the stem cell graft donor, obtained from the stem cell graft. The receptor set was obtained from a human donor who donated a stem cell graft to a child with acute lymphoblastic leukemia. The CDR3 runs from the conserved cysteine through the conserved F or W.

CDR3: CASSSNGGGNTIYF
J: TRBJ1-3
V: TRBV7-2

CDR3: CASSPANGQGNTEAFF
J: TRBJ1-1
V: TRBV5-5

CDR3: CASSDLGTGGSEQFF
J: TRBJ2-1
V: TRBV5-1

CDR3: CASSLVAQETQYF
J: TRBJ2-5
V: TRBV28

CDR3: CAISEEPGSPLHF
J: TRBJ1-6
V: TRBV10-3

CDR3: CASNPGTSGTETQYF
J: TRBJ2-5
V: TRBV12-3/TRBV12-4

CDR3: CASSPRGTGGFTEAFF
J: TRBJ1-1
V: TRBV11-2

CDR3: CASSRDSLSSPLHF
J: TRBJ1-6
V: TRBV5-5

CDR3: CASSQGPPRAEAFF
J: TRBJ1-1
V: TRBV4-2

CDR3: CASSFGGRNSPLHF
J: TRBJ1-6
V: TRBV13

CDR3: CASSLGGHYYEQYF
J: TRBJ2-7
V: TRBV7-2

CDR3: CASTISGTRVQNEQFF
J: TRBJ2-1
V: TRBV5-1

CDR3: CATSSGVGTDTQYF
J: TRBJ2-3
V: TRBV10-1

CDR3: CASRGGDADTQYF
J: TRBJ2-3
V: TRBV5-1

CDR3: CASSLEVAGLVPDTGELFF
J: TRBJ2-2
V: TRBV7-6

CDR3: CASNDAGQVAGEQYF
J: TRBJ2-7
V: TRBV3-1

CDR3: CASRSPGGSSYNEQFF
J: TRBJ2-1
V: TRBV12-3/TRBV12-4

CDR3: CASRLARGTDSTDTQYF
J: TRBJ2-3
V: TRBV6-1

CDR3: CASSLESWREGTDTQYF
J: TRBJ2-3
V: TRBV11-2

CDR3: CASTWDRNYGYTF
J: TRBJ1-2
V: TRBV19

CDR3: CASSLTLYEQYF
J: TRBJ2-7
V: TRBV12-3/TRBV12-4

CDR3: CSARDYLGDRPQHF
J: TRBJ1-5
V: TRBV20-1

CDR3: CASSIVGGLSTDTQYF
J: TRBJ2-3
V: TRBV19

CDR3: CASSRQGHQYF
J: TRBJ2-3
V: TRBV6-5

CDR3: CASSKRRRTGVYNEQFF
J: TRBJ2-1
V: TRBV21-1

CDR3: CASRLQGRETQYF
J: TRBJ2-5
V: TRBV27

CDR3: CASSSPSDTQYF
J: TRBJ2-3
V: TRBV18

CDR3: CASSLDWDTDTQYF
J: TRBJ2-3
V: TRBV5-5

CDR3: CASSPRTGGATGELFF
J: TRBJ2-2
V: TRBV11-2

CDR3: CASSWGSTDTQYF
J: TRBJ2-3
V: TRBV7-6

CDR3: CASRPQGSGGTEAFF
J: TRBJ1-1
V: TRBV12-3/TRBV12-4

CDR3: CASSLEAGRAYEQYF
J: TRBJ2-7
V: TRBV12-3/TRBV12-4

CDR3: CAGQPQHF
J: TRBJ1-5
V: TRBV5-7

CDR3: CASSKSGTGKETQYF
J: TRBJ2-5
V: TRBV7-9

CDR3: CSATGTPSYEQYF
J: TRBJ2-7
V: TRBV20-1

CDR3: CASSLARGVGNTEAFF
J: TRBJ1-1
V: TRBV5-6

CDR3: CAWSASGVTEAFF
J: TRBJ1-1
V: TRBV30

CDR3: CASGTGRNEKLFF
J: TRBJ1-4
V: TRBV7-7

CDR3: CASSLALDYGYTF
J: TRBJ1-2
V: TRBV7-6

CDR3: CASSYPGGELFF
J: TRBJ2-2
V: TRBV6-2/TRBV6-3

CDR3: CASSLRLSKVDTQYF
J: TRBJ2-3
V: TRBV5-1

CDR3: CAISNSYEQYF
J: TRBJ2-7
V: TRBV10-3

CDR3: CASSVGQGSFQETQYF
J: TRBJ2-5
V: TRBV9

CDR3: CSPDGGVTDTQYF
J: TRBJ2-3
V: TRBV20-1

CDR3: CASSQEGPGRYNEQFF
J: TRBJ2-1
V: TRBV3-1

CDR3: CASSIVGSLGSDTQYF
J: TRBJ2-3
V: TRBV19

CDR3: CASSVGAANTGELFF
J: TRBJ2-2
V: TRBV9

CDR3: CASSADPNGGTQYF
J: TRBJ2-3
V: TRBV7-8

CDR3: CASRTTGEQFF
J: TRBJ2-1
V: TRBV2

CDR3: CASRLGGLNTGELFF
J: TRBJ2-2
V: TRBV6-1

CDR3: CATSDRGTGVGEQFF
J: TRBJ2-1
V: TRBV24-1

CDR3: CASSLGTGEDLTF
J: TRBJ2-6
V: TRBV5-5

CDR3: CASRPDRGDGYTF
J: TRBJ1-2
V: TRBV5-1